The 10 T cell receptor beta chains in this list originate from one sample, sequenced in a study of T cell responses to AZD1222 COVID-19 vaccine. Repertoires were generated with immunoSEQ multiplex PCR, while TCRdb's copy carries only in-frame clones and drops some. The sample holds some 74,000 clones, 70% to 90% seen once. The sample in question was peripheral blood, obtained 28 days after the second AZD1222 dose. The source is an adult who received the AZD1222 COVID-19 vaccine.

The rearrangement links TRBV18 to TRBJ2-1, with 8 bases aligning to TRBD1. Germline V CDR1 and CDR2: KGHSH, LQKENI. V lost 4 bases, J lost 3 bases, and 8 bases stayed unmatched. There are 16 residues in the CDR3. CDR3 nucleotide sequence: TGTGCCAGCTCACAGTTGTCTGGGACAGGCTACAATGAGCAGTTCTTC. This codes for CASSQLSGTGYNEQFF.

The chain has TRBV10-3 and TRBJ2-5; D unclear. Germline CDR1 ENHRY, CDR2 SYGVKD. Trimming left V 3 bases short and J 5 bases short, with 7 bases between. CDR3 length: 12 amino acids. The CDR3 loop reads CAISDPLETQYF. The CDR3 bases are TGTGCCATCAGTGACCCTCTTGAGACCCAGTACTTC.

The V gene is TRBV18, the J gene TRBJ1-2; D gene unclear. CDR1 KGHSH and CDR2 LQKENI come from the germline V gene. V lost 1 base and J 4 bases, leaving 13 bases between the germline ends. CDR3 length equals 15 residues. The CDR3 sequence: CASSPREKTGYGYTF. CDR3 bases: TGTGCCAGCTCACCACGTGAGAAAACCGGCTATGGCTACACCTTC.

The chain carries TRBV7-8 and TRBJ2-7; a possible D gene is TRBD1 (6 bases). This CDR3 spans 13 amino acids. The V gene's germline CDR1 is SGHVS and CDR2 FQNEAQ. V gave up 0 bases and J gave up 6 bases, with 9 bases separating them. CDR3 sequence (DNA): TGTGCCAGCAGCTTAGCGGGGGCGGGCGAGCAGTACTTC. Protein sequence: CASSLAGAGEQYF.

The rearrangement joins TRBV5-6 to TRBJ2-2; 7 bases agree with TRBD1. V was pared by 4 bases and J by 3 bases, with 9 bases of the junction left unmatched. Germline CDR1 is SGHDT and CDR2 is YYEEEE. The CDR3 is 16 amino acids. The DNA for the CDR3 is TGTGCCAGCAGCCCTGTAGACAGGGCTGACACCGGGGAGCTGTTTTTT. Encoded protein: CASSPVDRADTGELFF.

V gene TRBV12-3 or TRBV12-4 combines with J gene TRBJ2-1, with TRBD2 matching 7 bases. The length of the CDR3 is 13 residues. The V and J ends lost 3 bases and 4 bases, in that order; junction bases with no gene match: 0. The CDR3 nucleotides read TGTGCCAGCAGTTTGCGGGAGTACAATGAGCAGTTCTTC. As protein: CASSLREYNEQFF.

The V gene is TRBV12-3 or TRBV12-4, the J gene TRBJ1-1; D is ambiguous. V was pared by 2 bases and J by 4 bases, with 5 bases between. The CDR3 consists of 12 residues. DNA of the CDR3: TGTGCCAGCAGTTTACGGTCCACTGAAGCTTTCTTT. Its protein is CASSLRSTEAFF.

The chain is built from TRBV6-2 or TRBV6-3 and TRBJ1-2; maybe TRBD1 (6 bases). V lost 2 bases and J lost 8, with 18 bases in between. This CDR3 comprises 15 residues. CDR1 and CDR2 from the germline V gene are MNHEY and SVGEGT. CDR3 bases: TGTGCCAGCAGTTACCGAGAGGACAGCTCCGGAGGCTACACCTTC. This translates into CASSYREDSSGGYTF.

This clone has just one count. This rearrangement joins TRBV9 to TRBJ1-5, with TRBD1 matching over 7 bases. The ends lost 3 bases at V and 5 bases at J; junction bases unmatched: 11. The CDR3 length is 16 residues. From germline, CDR1 is SGDLS and CDR2 YYNGEE. CDR3 nucleotide sequence: TGTGCCAGCAGCGCGGGCGCAGGGGGTTTGGATCAGCCCCAGCATTTT. Its translation: CASSAGAGGLDQPQHF.

This CDR3 reads CASSPAGLAAQEAPYNEQFF. The DNA of the CDR3 is TGCGCCAGCAGCCCAGCGGGACTAGCGGCGCAAGAAGCCCCCTACAATGAGCAGTTCTTC. This chain links TRBV4-1 with TRBJ2-1; 11 nucleotides match TRBD2. CDR3 length: 20 amino acids. Germline values: CDR1 MGHRA, CDR2 YSYEKL. V gave up 4 bases and J gave up 2 bases; unmatched junction bases: 16.